This T cell receptor (beta chain) was profiled in a study of blood T cell repertoires in COVID-19. For the study at large: Specimens from acute and convalescent COVID-19 originated in the United States, Italy and Spain. Sources were T cells, B-cell-depleted T cells, or PBMCs; the material itself was cDNA or gDNA.

This CDR3 region has 16 residues. After removal of 3 bases from V and 6 bases from J, the junction contained 9 bases not matched to a gene. The germline V gene encodes CDR1 SGHVS and CDR2 FQNEAQ. Data came from immunoSEQ multiplex PCR; TCRdb stores just in-frame clones and leaves some out. The table lists 200,000 to 300,000 clones, 90% of them singletons. The source material was peripheral blood. The receptor was isolated from a woman aged 40 to 50 with acute or convalescent COVID-19. The J gene is TRBJ1-5, the V gene TRBV7-8; 9 bases align to TRBD1. In nucleotides, the CDR3 is TGTGCCAGCAGCTTCGTACAGGGGGCACAAGGTCAGCCCCAGCATTTT. It is translated as CASSFVQGAQGQPQHF.